These 19 T cell receptor beta chains share one sample of origin, sequenced in a study of T cells in Graves' hyperthyroidism and ophthalmopathy. Amplified TCR beta CDR3 regions derived from RNA transcripts. Primed by the HTBI set, a first-round RT-PCR was run on the TCR CDR3. One entry per CDR3 protein, called by TCRdb with MiXCR from the multiplex PCR reads. The data show hundreds of thousands of distinct CDR3 sequences, roughly 45% seen once. Sample: peripheral blood or thyroid tissue (not recorded which). The receptor source for this set is an adult man with Graves' disease, either hyperthyroidism or ophthalmopathy (not recorded which).

This clonotype was seen a single time. Mismatch with germline at one junction end may stem from a read error. The chain joins TRBV29-1 to TRBJ2-6; D possibly matches TRBD1 or TRBD2 (5 bases each). Germline V gene lookup returns CDR1 SQVTM and CDR2 ANQGSEA. The CDR3 has 11 residues. The CDR3 DNA reads as TGCAGCGTTGTGGGGGTGAACACTGAAGCTTTC. Amino acid sequence: CSVVGVNTEAF.

A few counts support this clonotype. The chain employs TRBV11-2 and TRBJ1-4; D is unclear. Deletions cut 5 bases from V and 7 bases from J, with 17 bases between. CDR3 length: 15 residues. Germline CDR1 SGHAT, CDR2 FQNNGV. Here the CDR3 DNA reads TGTGCCAGCAGCACTTTCCCTGACGGCATTGAAAAACTGTTTTTT. Protein sequence: CASSTFPDGIEKLFF.

This clonotype has at least ten counts. The CDR3 DNA reads TGTGCCAGCAGCGCCAACGGGTTAGCTAACTATGGCTACACCTTC. Encoded protein: CASSANGLANYGYTF. The chain recombines TRBV7-8 with TRBJ1-2; D not certain. Deletions cut 5 bases from V and 0 bases from J, with 13 bases between. The CDR3 contains 15 residues. The germline gives CDR1 SGHVS, CDR2 FQNEAQ.

The sample holds many counts of this clonotype. The chain has TRBV29-1 and TRBJ1-2; tentatively, D is TRBD1 (6 bases). V lost 6 bases and J 4 bases, leaving 18 bases between the germline ends. Germline CDR1 is SQVTM and CDR2 is ANQGSEA. CDR3 length equals 14 residues. DNA of the CDR3: TGCAGCGTGACGGGACGAGGGGGTGGCTATGGCTACACCTTC. It specifies CSVTGRGGGYGYTF.

V and J are TRBV29-1 and TRBJ2-7, with D maybe TRBD1 (6 bases). The CDR3 has 9 residues. Germline V CDR1 and CDR2: SQVTM, ANQGSEA. Trimming took 7 bases from V and 9 from J, leaving 10 bases between them. The CDR3 region has the DNA TGCAGCGCCAAAGGGGGGCAGTACTTC. Translating gives CSAKGGQYF.

This clonotype has at least ten counts. The CDR3 bases are TGTGCCAGCAGCTTAGCGGGGGCCCCTGAAGCTTTCTTT. Protein product: CASSLAGAPEAFF. The chain carries TRBV7-8 and TRBJ1-1, with D perhaps TRBD1 (6 bases). The CDR3 sequence is 13 residues long. From germline, CDR1 is SGHVS and CDR2 FQNEAQ. V gave up 0 bases and J gave up 6 bases, with 8 bases separating them.

This chain connects TRBV29-1 to TRBJ1-2; D perhaps matches TRBD1 (5 bases). CDR3 length equals 12 residues. Trimming took off 7 bases at V and 3 bases at J, with 12 bases between the two ends. Germline-derived CDR1 and CDR2 are SQVTM and ANQGSEA. This CDR3 reads CSGIGDYYGYTF. CDR3 sequence (DNA): TGCAGCGGGATAGGGGACTACTATGGCTACACCTTC.

The chain combines TRBV15 with TRBJ1-6, with TRBD1 matching 8 bases. This CDR3 region has 15 residues. Per germline, CDR1 LNHNV and CDR2 YYDKDF (reference sequence). J was trimmed by 10 bases and V by 3 bases; bases with no gene match: 8. This chain's CDR3 is CATSSSTGDGSPLHF. CDR3 DNA: TGTGCCACCAGCAGCTCGACAGGGGACGGCTCACCCCTCCACTTT.

This clonotype was seen more than once but under ten times. The chain's CDR3 is CASSLIVGWGVVETNEKLFF. In DNA, the CDR3 is TGTGCCAGCAGCTTAATAGTCGGATGGGGCGTAGTTGAAACTAATGAAAAACTGTTTTTT. The V and J genes are TRBV7-9 and TRBJ1-4; D may be TRBD1 (5 bases). Trimming removed 2 bases from V and 1 base from J, with 23 bases in between. Germline assignment: CDR1 SEHNR and CDR2 FQNEAQ (reference sequence). CDR3 length: 20 residues.

This clonotype has a handful of counts. The V gene is TRBV7-9, the J gene TRBJ2-1, with 8 nucleotides matching TRBD2. This CDR3 contains 15 residues. J was trimmed by 10 bases and V by 5 bases; bases with no gene match: 13. From germline, CDR1 is SEHNR and CDR2 FQNEAQ (reference sequence). The CDR3 region has the DNA TGTGCCAGCAGCCTATTTGCGGGAGGAAGTAGAGAGCAGTTCTTC. As protein: CASSLFAGGSREQFF.

This clonotype has a single count. The chain couples TRBV7-8 to TRBJ1-5; 8 bases line up with TRBD1. The V gene end was trimmed by 3 bases and the J gene end by 6 bases; junction bases not matched to a gene: 7. The length of the CDR3 is 15 residues. In germline, CDR1 is SGHVS, CDR2 FQNEAQ. DNA for the CDR3: TGTGCCAGCAGCTTGGCCCGGCAGGGGGCTCAGCCCCAGCATTTT. This gives the protein CASSLARQGAQPQHF.

Concerning this clonotype itself: Since a much larger clone is just one base distant, this may be a read error. The rearrangement uses TRBV12-3 or TRBV12-4 and TRBJ1-4; D gene unclear. The CDR3 contains 14 residues. CDR3 sequence reads: CASSPGRENEKLVF. CDR3 nucleotide sequence: TGTGCCAGCAGTCCAGGACGGGAGAATGAAAAACTGGTTTTT.

This clonotype turned up a few times. This chain connects TRBV2 to TRBJ2-5; D unresolved. CDR1 SNHLY and CDR2 FYNNEI come from the germline V gene. Trimming took 5 bases from V and 3 from J, leaving 10 bases between them. This CDR3 spans 13 amino acids. CDR3 sequence reads: CASSFGWEETQYF. CDR3 bases: TGTGCCAGCAGTTTTGGGTGGGAAGAGACCCAGTACTTC. The full variable domain, with the rest looked up from reference TRBV2 and TRBJ2-5, is EPEVTQTPSHQVTQMGQEVILRCVPISNHLYFYWYRQILGQKVEFLVSFYNNEISEKSEIFDDQFSVERPDGSNFTLKIRSTKLEDSAMYFCASSFGWEETQYFGPGTRLLVL.

This clonotype was recorded a few times. This sequence joins TRBV7-9 and TRBJ2-7; the D gene is possibly TRBD2 (6 bases). The V end lost 6 bases, the J end lost 5 bases, and 20 bases lay between the germline ends. The CDR3 covers 15 residues. Germline V gives CDR1 SEHNR, CDR2 FQNEAQ (reference sequence). The CDR3 sequence: CASSPTGTPKDEQYF. In nucleotides, the CDR3 is TGTGCCAGCAGTCCCACCGGGACTCCCAAAGACGAGCAGTACTTC.

This chain connects TRBV11-2 to TRBJ2-5; D is possibly TRBD1 (6 bases). This CDR3 region has 14 residues. The V and J ends lost 5 bases and 2 bases respectively, with 12 bases between them. Germline loops: CDR1 SGHAT, CDR2 FQNNGV. This CDR3 reads CASSASGVQETQYF. Here the CDR3 DNA reads TGTGCCAGCAGCGCCTCAGGGGTTCAAGAGACCCAGTACTTC.

The rearrangement uses TRBV6-5 and TRBJ1-2; D may be TRBD1 (5 bases). This CDR3 spans 14 amino acids. Trimming cost V 8 bases and J 4 bases, with 17 bases left between them. Germline V gene lookup returns CDR1 MNHEY and CDR2 SVGAGI. CDR3 sequence reads: CASSPQTRGYGYTF. The CDR3 DNA sequence: TGTGCCAGCTCACCACAGACGAGGGGCTATGGCTACACCTTC.

The chain links TRBV7-8 to TRBJ1-5, with TRBD1 matching 8 bases. The CDR3 sequence is 21 residues long. Germline lookup yields CDR1 SGHVS and CDR2 FQNEAQ. J lost 0 bases, V lost 3 bases, and 19 bases had no gene match. The CDR3 is CASSFGSPRTGSLYSNQPQHF. The DNA for the CDR3 is TGTGCCAGCAGCTTCGGGAGCCCCCGGACAGGGAGCCTTTATAGCAATCAGCCCCAGCATTTT.

The chain uses TRBV7-9 and TRBJ2-5; TRBD1 agrees at 9 bases. Trimming cost V 5 bases and J 5 bases; bases outside gene matches: 9. The CDR3 sequence is 15 residues long. CDR1 is SEHNR, CDR2 FQNEAQ, per germline (reference sequence). This CDR3 is CASSPGTGPGETQYF. As DNA, the CDR3 is TGTGCCAGCAGCCCCGGGACAGGGCCGGGGGAGACCCAGTACTTC. Using reference TRBV7-9 and TRBJ2-5 for the parts outside the CDR3, the full variable domain is DTGVSQNPRHKITKRGQNVTFRCDPISEHNRLYWYRQTLGQGPEFLTYFQNEAQLEKSRLLSDRFSAERPKGSFSTLEIQRTEQGDSAMYLCASSPGTGPGETQYFGPGTRLLVL.

The rearrangement links TRBV29-1 to TRBJ1-2; D may be TRBD1 (5 bases). V dropped 7 bases and J dropped 4 bases, with 13 bases sitting between them. CDR1 is SQVTM and CDR2 is ANQGSEA in the germline V gene. CDR3 length: 12 residues. CDR3 loop: CSESGTAYGYTF. The CDR3 DNA is TGCAGCGAATCAGGGACGGCCTATGGCTACACCTTC. Using reference TRBV29-1 and TRBJ1-2 for the parts outside the CDR3, the full variable domain is SAVISQKPSRDICQRGTSLTIQCQVDSQVTMMFWYRQQPGQSLTLIATANQGSEATYESGFVIDKFPISRPNLTFSTLTVSNMSPEDSSIYLCSESGTAYGYTFGSGTRLTVV.